This record covers a single TCR beta chain. The sample is drawn from a study of control samples from healthy donors and cancer patients. Here immunoSEQ multiplex PCR was the method, and the copy in TCRdb shows in-frame clones only, minus some. In the table there are about 28,000 clones, roughly 85% of which are singletons. CDR3 length: 15 residues. Germline V gene lookup returns CDR1 GTSNPN and CDR2 SVGIG (reference sequence). Trimming cost V 2 bases and J 1 base; bases outside gene matches: 3. The sequence derives from a man between 60 and 70 years old with head and neck cancer. The sequencing sample was made of PBMCs. The V call is TRBV30, the J call TRBJ2-2; TRBD1 aligns across 8 bases. As DNA, the CDR3 is TGTGCCTGGAGTCGACAGGGGAGGAACACCGGGGAGCTGTTTTTT. Its protein is CAWSRQGRNTGELFF.